This is a list of T cell receptor beta chains from one sample in a study of cytomegalovirus exposure and HLA in healthy donors. Profiled with immunoSEQ multiplex PCR; TCRdb holds only in-frame clones, not every one. The sample records about 120,000 clones, roughly 69% being singletons. Sequencing was done on a sample of PBMCs. These receptors were taken from a human donor in good health. Each CDR3 is given with its conserved first and last residue. Fields, in order: clone size, D gene, J gene, V gene, CDR3 DNA, CDR3 protein. D genes are given only for firm matches. Size is omitted from some rows. Given values are once, few, many or a class for expanded clones.

>.|.|TRBJ2-7|TRBV5-1
TGCGCCAGCAGCTTGTCTCTTGCCTACGAGCAGTACTTC
CASSLSLAYEQYF
>.|.|TRBJ1-4|TRBV18
TGTGCCAGCTCACCCGGGGACATACTCAATGAAAAACTGTTTTTT
CASSPGDILNEKLFF
>.|TRBD1|TRBJ1-5|TRBV7-8
TGTGCCAGCAGCTTAGGGGCGAGGGGGCTGGGGCAGCCCCAGCATTTT
CASSLGARGLGQPQHF
>few|.|TRBJ2-3|TRBV6-1
TGTGCCAGCAGTGAGGGGGGGGCGATAATCGTTAAAGATACGCAGTATTTT
CASSEGGAIIVKDTQYF
>.|TRBD2|TRBJ2-2|TRBV28
TGTGCCAGCAGTTTATTCGGCGGGAGCACCGGGGAGCTGTTTTTT
CASSLFGGSTGELFF
>many|.|TRBJ2-5|TRBV14
TGTGCCAGCAGCCAGAGTGTCGGGGCCCAGTACTTC
CASSQSVGAQYF
>.|.|TRBJ2-2|TRBV4-3
TGCGCCAGCAGCCCGCAGGTCGCCCGTGGGGAGCTGTTTTTT
CASSPQVARGELFF
>once|TRBD1|TRBJ1-6|TRBV7-3
TGTGCCAGCAGCTTATCGGCAGGGGGCATTAATTCACCCCTCCACTTT
CASSLSAGGINSPLHF
>.|.|TRBJ1-5|TRBV5-6
TGTGCCAGCAGCTTGGCCAAGGGGTCCCAGCATTTT
CASSLAKGSQHF
>.|TRBD1|TRBJ1-2|TRBV6-5
TGTGCCAGCAGACGGGGACAGGGGGCGAACTATGGCTACACCTTC
CASRRGQGANYGYTF
>.|.|TRBJ2-7|TRBV19
TGTGCCAGTAGTATAGAGGCGGGGTACGAGCAGTACTTC
CASSIEAGYEQYF
>.|TRBD2|TRBJ2-1|TRBV19
TGTGCCAGTAGTACCCTAGCGGGACAAGCTCATTACAATGAGCAGTTCTTC
CASSTLAGQAHYNEQFF
>.|.|TRBJ2-5|TRBV29-1
TGCAGCGTTGAATCCCCCGGGAGAAGGCAAGAGGCCCAGTACTTC
CSVESPGRRQEAQYF
>.|.|TRBJ1-6|TRBV27
TGTGCCAGCAGTCCCCTCCCCTATAATTCACCCCTCCACTTT
CASSPLPYNSPLHF
>.|.|TRBJ1-6|TRBV4-3
TGCGCCAGCAGCCAACAGGGTAATAATTCACCCCTCCACTTT
CASSQQGNNSPLHF
>.|TRBD2|TRBJ2-1|TRBV5-1
TGCGCCAGCAGCCCTTCAGCGGGAGGGCCGGATAATGAGCAGTTCTTC
CASSPSAGGPDNEQFF
>.|.|TRBJ1-1|TRBV9
TGTGCCAGCAACCTACAGGGCACCATGAACACTGAAGCTTTCTTT
CASNLQGTMNTEAFF